A single sample is the source of the 11 T cell receptor beta chains below, sequenced in a study of CD8+ T cells in alopecia areata. TCR sequencing used cDNA made by reverse transcription of extracted RNA. Method: immunoSEQ multiplex PCR; TCRdb's copy keeps in-frame clones and lacks some. The data show 200,000 to 250,000 clones, more than 45% seen once. The starting material was CD4+ T cells sorted from blood, obtained at week 0. Receptors were obtained from a human donor with alopecia areata.

Points on this clone: The sample contains more than one DNA sequence encoding this CDR3. The chain links TRBV18 to TRBJ1-1, with D unclear. V was cut by 2 bases and J by 0 bases, with 4 bases left in between. This CDR3 region has 13 residues. CDR1 is KGHSH and CDR2 is LQKENI in the germline V gene. CDR3 bases: TGTGCCAGCTCACCAGCTCTGAACACTGAAGCTTTCTTT. This translates into CASSPALNTEAFF.

V usage is TRBV25-1 and J usage is TRBJ2-5, with 7 bases matching TRBD2. V was clipped by 4 bases and J by 5 bases; unmatched bases: 10. The length of the CDR3 is 15 residues. The V gene's germline CDR1 is MGHDK and CDR2 SYGVNS. In DNA form, the CDR3 reads TGTGCCAGCAGTGGAGTCCGGGACTACGGTGAGACCCAGTACTTC. This translates into CASSGVRDYGETQYF.

The chain employs TRBV4-1 and TRBJ2-1, with 9 positions matching TRBD2. V trimming: 0 bases; J trimming: 7 bases; junction bases outside the gene matches: 7. The CDR3 totals 16 residues. The V gene's germline CDR1 is MGHRA and CDR2 YSYEKL. Here the CDR3 reads CASSQDMREGWNEQFF. For the CDR3, the DNA is TGCGCCAGCAGCCAAGATATGCGGGAGGGCTGGAATGAGCAGTTCTTC.

This chain connects TRBV4-1 to TRBJ1-1; D might be TRBD1 (5 bases). CDR1 and CDR2 (germline): MGHRA, YSYEKL. V lost 1 base, J lost 8 bases, and 11 bases lay in between. The CDR3 is 13 residues long. The CDR3 sequence is CASSQAGLTEAFF. CDR3 in DNA: TGCGCCAGCAGCCAAGCGGGACTGACAGAAGCTTTCTTT.

This clone has just one count. A clone one base away is much larger, so this may be a read error. Other DNA sequences in this specimen translate into the identical CDR3. The chain couples TRBV5-6 to TRBJ2-7; the D is unclear. CDR3 length: 11 residues. CDR1 is SGHDT, CDR2 YYEEEE, per germline. Trimming left V 1 base short and J 3 bases short, with 2 bases between. As DNA, the CDR3 is TGTGCCAGCAGCTTGTACTACGAGCAGTACTTC. Translated: CASSLYYEQYF. The complete variable domain, with remaining parts taken from reference TRBV5-6 and TRBJ2-7, reads DAGVTQSPTHLIKTRGQQVTLRCSPKSGHDTVSWYQQALGQGPQFIFQYYEEEERQRGNFPDRFSGHQFPNYSSELNVNALLLGDSALYLCASSLYYEQYFGPGTRLTVT.

The V call is TRBV10-2, the J call TRBJ2-7, with TRBD1 identical over 9 bases. Per the germline V gene, CDR1 is WSHSY and CDR2 is SAAADI. The CDR3 is made up of 15 amino acids. The V gene end was trimmed by 6 bases and the J gene end by 2 bases; junction bases not matched to a gene: 8. CDR3 DNA: TGCGCCAGCAGCAGACAGGGGGTGAGGACCTACGAGCAGTACTTC. It encodes CASSRQGVRTYEQYF.

The rearrangement joins TRBV18 to TRBJ2-5; 7 positions match TRBD2. In germline, CDR1 is KGHSH, CDR2 LQKENI. J lost 4 bases, V lost 0 bases, and 8 bases had no gene match. The CDR3 runs to 16 residues. CDR3 bases: TGTGCCAGCTCACCACCAAGCCAGGGAGGGCGAGAGACCCAGTACTTC. It translates to CASSPPSQGGRETQYF.

The V call is TRBV30, the J call TRBJ1-3; no firm D call. The germline CDR1 and CDR2 sequences are GTSNPN and SVGIG (reference sequence). This CDR3 contains 12 residues. The V end was cut by 4 bases, the J end by 1 base, with 5 bases between. CDR3: CAWTQSGNTIYF. CDR3 coding DNA: TGTGCCTGGACACAGTCTGGAAACACCATATATTTT.

The chain has TRBV29-1 and TRBJ1-6; maybe TRBD1 (6 bases). This CDR3 contains 12 residues. The germline CDR1 and CDR2 sequences are SQVTM and ANQGSEA. The V end was cut by 6 bases, the J end by 8 bases, with 11 bases between. Here the CDR3 reads CSVGDNYSPLHF. The CDR3 nucleotides read TGCAGCGTCGGGGACAATTATTCACCCCTCCACTTT.

The chain uses TRBV7-9 and TRBJ2-5, with D uncertain. Trimming removed 4 bases from V and 4 bases from J, with 16 bases in between. This CDR3 has 15 residues. Germline V lookup: CDR1 SEHNR, CDR2 FQNEAQ (reference sequence). CDR3 nucleotide sequence: TGTGCCAGCAGCTCCCGCCCCGGGTACCGAGAGACCCAGTACTTC. This sequence encodes CASSSRPGYRETQYF.

The chain has TRBV5-6 and TRBJ1-4; D not certain. CDR1 is SGHDT, CDR2 YYEEEE, per germline. CDR3 length: 13 residues. Trimming stripped 7 bases from V and 1 base from J, with 8 bases between. CDR3 sequence: CASLKGTNEKLFF. In nucleotides, the CDR3 is TGTGCCAGCCTGAAGGGAACTAATGAAAAACTGTTTTTT. Complete variable domain (other parts from reference TRBV5-6 and TRBJ1-4): DAGVTQSPTHLIKTRGQQVTLRCSPKSGHDTVSWYQQALGQGPQFIFQYYEEEERQRGNFPDRFSGHQFPNYSSELNVNALLLGDSALYLCASLKGTNEKLFFGSGTQLSVL.